These 26 T cell receptor beta chains originate from one sample sequenced in a study of graft-versus-host responses after intestinal transplantation. What these receptors recognize is not known. Method: immunoSEQ multiplex PCR; TCRdb's copy keeps in-frame clones and lacks some. The table lists more than 100,000 clones, approximately 93% of them singletons. This material consisted of unstimulated CD8+ T cells sorted from spleen or lymph node cells, taken before intestinal transplant. These receptors were collected from a human donor who received an intestinal transplant.

The chain combines TRBV6-5 with TRBJ2-1; no clear D. Looked up from germline, CDR1 is MNHEY and CDR2 is SVGAGI. V was clipped by 2 bases and J by 2 bases, with 10 bases between them. CDR3 length: 15 amino acids. CDR3 amino acids: CASSYSRSPYNEQFF. As DNA, the CDR3 is TGTGCCAGCAGTTACAGTAGGTCCCCCTACAATGAGCAGTTCTTC.

The chain has TRBV6-1 and TRBJ2-1, with D perhaps matching TRBD2 (6 bases). This CDR3 spans 16 amino acids. Per the germline V gene, CDR1 is MNHNS and CDR2 is SASEGT. The germline V and J ends were trimmed by 1 base and 3 bases, with 13 bases remaining between them. CDR3 DNA: TGTGCCAGCAGTGAAGACCCAGCGGGCATCTACAATGAGCAGTTCTTC. It specifies CASSEDPAGIYNEQFF.

About this clone itself: A read error may produce the germline difference seen at one junction end. The chain joins TRBV7-9 to TRBJ1-4; perhaps TRBD1 as D (5 bases). Per germline, CDR1 SEHNR and CDR2 FQNEAQ (reference sequence). This CDR3 is built from 16 residues. CDR3 region: CVSSTRTGATNEKLFF. The CDR3 DNA reads TGTGTCAGCAGCACAAGGACGGGGGCAACTAATGAAAAACTGTTTTTT.

The chain is built from TRBV4-1 and TRBJ1-1; the D is unclear. The CDR3 sequence is 11 residues long. Germline CDR1 and CDR2: MGHRA and YSYEKL. V was trimmed by 1 base and J by 10 bases, leaving 7 bases between them. Here the CDR3 DNA reads TGCGCCAGCAGCCAAGGGGCCGGAGCTTTCTTT. This codes for CASSQGAGAFF.

The chain links TRBV5-1 to TRBJ2-7; 8 bases are a match to TRBD1. The CDR3 spans 15 residues. The V segment lost 4 bases and the J segment 3 bases; nucleotides outside the gene matches: 9. The germline V gene has CDR1 SGHRS and CDR2 YFSETQ. The CDR3 DNA is TGCGCCAGCAGCACCGGGACAGGAGACGTCTACGAGCAGTACTTC. Translation: CASSTGTGDVYEQYF.

The chain employs TRBV9 and TRBJ2-1; the D gene is possibly TRBD2 (6 bases). V lost 6 bases and J 9 bases, leaving 16 bases between the germline ends. CDR1 is SGDLS and CDR2 is YYNGEE in the germline V gene. The CDR3 is 13 residues long. CDR3 DNA sequence: TGTGCCAGCACCTCACTGGTGGGGGGTGAGCAGTTCTTC. This codes for CASTSLVGGEQFF.

The gene calls are TRBV12-5 and TRBJ2-5, with 8 bases that match TRBD2. The J call is doubtful: the DNA matches TRBJ2-7 better. Germline-derived CDR1 and CDR2 are LGHNT and FRNRAP. CDR3 length: 15 residues. The CDR3 nucleotides are TGTGCTAGTGGTGGGGGGACTAGGAGCTCCTACGAGCAGTACTTC. This translates into CASGGGTRSSYEQYF.

V is TRBV6-5 and J is TRBJ2-3, with D unresolved. Germline V gene sequence: CDR1 MNHEY, CDR2 SVGAGI. This CDR3 spans 13 amino acids. CDR3 residues: CAAARLDTDTQYF. CDR3 sequence (DNA): TGTGCTGCTGCGAGGCTTGACACAGATACGCAGTATTTT.

The gene calls are TRBV27 and TRBJ2-5, with a tentative D call TRBD2 (7 bases). The CDR3 extends over 13 amino acids. V lost 2 bases and J lost 5, with 9 bases in between. Germline CDR1 is MNHEY and CDR2 is SMNVEV (reference sequence). CDR3 coding DNA: TGTGCCAGCAGTTTAGAGGGGGGGGAGACCCAGTACTTC. Residues: CASSLEGGETQYF.

The V call is TRBV19, the J call TRBJ2-7, with a tentative D call TRBD2 (5 bases). CDR1 and CDR2 from the germline V gene are LNHDA and SQIVND (reference sequence). The CDR3 has 14 amino acids. With 9 bases removed from V and 6 bases from J, the gap between germline ends came to 21 bases. CDR3 nucleotide sequence: TGTGCCAGGGCACATGAGGGCTCTCCAGGCGAGCAGTACTTC. This translates into CARAHEGSPGEQYF.

The chain links TRBV27 to TRBJ2-6; no firm D call. V lost 5 bases to trimming and J lost 0 bases, with 14 bases between them. The length of the CDR3 is 17 residues. Germline lookup yields CDR1 MNHEY and CDR2 SMNVEV (reference sequence). In DNA, the CDR3 is TGTGCCAGCAGTCAAATTCATACAGCCTCTGGGGCCAACGTCCTGACTTTC. Its protein product is CASSQIHTASGANVLTF.

The chain joins TRBV6-6 to TRBJ1-3; D not certain. The CDR3 is 14 amino acids. CDR1 and CDR2 (germline): MNHNY, SVGAGI (reference sequence). The V and J ends lost 7 bases and 0 bases respectively, with 10 bases between them. The CDR3: CASTTTFSGNTIYF. For the CDR3, the DNA is TGTGCCAGCACCACCACCTTCTCTGGAAACACCATATATTTT.

This chain uses TRBV6-1 with TRBJ2-5; 8 bases map to TRBD2. Per the germline V gene, CDR1 is MNHNS and CDR2 is SASEGT. Germline trimming cut 4 bases from V and 2 bases from J; bases unmatched to any gene: 21. The CDR3 runs to 20 residues. CDR3 amino acids: CASSVFSPGTSLSVQETQYF. CDR3 bases: TGTGCCAGCAGTGTCTTTTCGCCCGGGACTAGTCTTTCGGTACAAGAGACCCAGTACTTC.

CDR3 nucleotide sequence: TGTGCCAGTAGCTATCTAGCCTACAATGAGCAGTTCTTC. Its protein product is CASSYLAYNEQFF. The rearrangement links TRBV19 to TRBJ2-1; D not resolved. Looked up from germline, CDR1 is LNHDA and CDR2 is SQIVND (reference sequence). The CDR3 extends over 13 amino acids. V shed 6 bases and J shed 2 bases, with 8 bases lying between them.

This sequence joins TRBV5-4 and TRBJ2-7, with D unresolved. The germline V gene has CDR1 SGHNT and CDR2 YYREEE (reference sequence). CDR3 size: 14 residues. V lost 0 bases and J 6 bases, leaving 13 bases between the germline ends. The CDR3 sequence is CASSLGWGRSEQYF. DNA for the CDR3: TGTGCCAGCAGCTTGGGATGGGGAAGAAGCGAGCAGTACTTC.

The chain joins TRBV10-2 to TRBJ2-2, with 7 positions matching TRBD1. Per germline, CDR1 WSHSY and CDR2 SAAADI. V was pared by 8 bases and J by 0 bases, with 3 bases of the junction left unmatched. This CDR3 spans 14 amino acids. The CDR3 DNA reads TGCGCCAGCGACCAGGGGGCGAACACCGGGGAGCTGTTTTTT. This translates into CASDQGANTGELFF.

This chain connects TRBV7-6 to TRBJ2-1, with a tentative D call TRBD1 (5 bases). The germline V gene has CDR1 SGHVS and CDR2 FNYEAQ. The V gene lost 5 bases and the J gene lost 6 bases, with 11 bases spanning the gap. This CDR3 is 13 amino acids long. The CDR3 DNA reads as TGTGCCAGCAGCCCCCCACAGGTCAATGAGCAGTTCTTC. As protein: CASSPPQVNEQFF. Combining the CDR3 with reference TRBV7-6 and TRBJ2-1 gives the whole variable domain GAGVSQSPRYKVTKRGQDVALRCDPISGHVSLYWYRQALGQGPEFLTYFNYEAQQDKSGLPNDRFSAERPEGSISTLTIQRTEQRDSAMYRCASSPPQVNEQFFGPGTRLTVL.

The CDR3 is CASSLLGYEQYF. The CDR3 DNA reads TGTGCCAGCAGCCTCCTCGGGTACGAGCAGTACTTC. The chain uses TRBV7-8 and TRBJ2-7; D is unresolved. V lost 5 bases to trimming and J lost 4 bases, with 9 bases between them. The CDR3 sequence is 12 residues long. Germline CDR1 is SGHVS and CDR2 is FQNEAQ.

The chain is built from TRBV29-1 and TRBJ2-7, with a tentative D call TRBD1 (5 bases). Per germline, CDR1 SQVTM and CDR2 ANQGSEA. V was trimmed by 0 bases and J by 2 bases, leaving 11 bases between them. CDR3 length: 14 residues. In nucleotides, the CDR3 is TGCAGCGTTGAAGATTCCACAGGTCCCTACGAGCAGTACTTC. This sequence encodes CSVEDSTGPYEQYF.

The genes are TRBV4-1 and TRBJ2-2; 12 bases are shared with TRBD2. The CDR3 extends over 17 amino acids. The ends lost 0 bases at V and 6 bases at J; junction bases unmatched: 5. Looked up from germline, CDR1 is MGHRA and CDR2 is YSYEKL. CDR3 DNA: TGCGCCAGCAGCCAAGATCCTAGCGGGGGGGTCCCCGGGGAGCTGTTTTTT. It codes for CASSQDPSGGVPGELFF.

The V and J genes are TRBV5-4 and TRBJ1-1; D is undetermined. CDR1 is SGHNT, CDR2 YYREEE, per germline (reference sequence). V was pared by 6 bases and J by 5 bases, with 14 bases between. The CDR3 sequence is 13 residues long. The CDR3 is CASITAQGTEAFF. The CDR3 region has the DNA TGTGCCAGCATCACTGCCCAAGGGACTGAAGCTTTCTTT. Full variable domain (rest looked up from reference TRBV5-4 and TRBJ1-1): ETGVTQSPTHLIKTRGQQVTLRCSSQSGHNTVSWYQQALGQGPQFIFQYYREEENGRGNFPPRFSGLQFPNYSSELNVNALELDDSALYLCASITAQGTEAFFGQGTRLTVV.

In its sample, this clone was seen once. The chain links TRBV27 to TRBJ2-2, with D possibly being TRBD2 (6 bases). In germline, CDR1 is MNHEY, CDR2 SMNVEV (reference sequence). The CDR3 consists of 16 residues. The germline V and J ends were trimmed by 2 bases and 5 bases, with 15 bases remaining between them. CDR3 DNA sequence: TGTGCCAGCAGTTTAGGGGGGACTTGGGGGACCGGGGAGCTGTTTTTT. This gives the protein CASSLGGTWGTGELFF.

This rearrangement joins TRBV7-8 to TRBJ2-5; 11 positions agree with TRBD2. From germline, CDR1 is SGHVS and CDR2 FQNEAQ. There are 15 residues in the CDR3. Germline trimming cut 2 bases from V and 5 bases from J; bases unmatched to any gene: 4. The CDR3 nucleotides read TGTGCCAGCAGCTTAACTAGCGGGGGTGGGGAGACCCAGTACTTC. It specifies CASSLTSGGGETQYF.

The rearrangement links TRBV27 to TRBJ1-6, with D tentatively TRBD1 (6 bases). The CDR3 has 13 amino acids. The V end lost 7 bases, the J end lost 13 bases, and 17 bases lay between the germline ends. Germline-derived CDR1 and CDR2 are MNHEY and SMNVEV (reference sequence). CDR3 DNA sequence: TGTGCCAGCAAGGCAGCTCTGGGGGCGCCCCTCCACTTT. It yields the protein CASKAALGAPLHF.

Regarding this clone: Other DNA sequences in this specimen translate into the identical CDR3. The gene calls are TRBV19 and TRBJ1-1; D not resolved. The germline V gene has CDR1 LNHDA and CDR2 SQIVND (reference sequence). V lost 6 bases and J 1 base, leaving 6 bases between the germline ends. This CDR3 region has 12 residues. CDR3 amino acids: CASRLGNTEAFF. CDR3 nucleotide sequence: TGTGCCAGTAGGTTGGGGAACACTGAAGCTTTCTTT.

The J gene is TRBJ2-5, the V gene TRBV5-4; a weak D match, TRBD2 (6 bases). CDR1 is SGHNT and CDR2 is YYREEE in the germline V gene (reference sequence). V was clipped by 4 bases and J by 5 bases, with 15 bases between them. The CDR3 is made up of 14 amino acids. CDR3 bases: TGTGCCAGCAGCCCAGAGTCTCGGGGGGAGACCCAGTACTTC. The encoded protein is CASSPESRGETQYF.